The next 7 T cell receptor beta chains were all read from a single sample in a study of neurological immune-mediated disorders. TCRdb recomputed calls from the 5' RACE reads with MiXCR, one row per CDR3 protein. Found here are more than 50,000 distinct CDR3 sequences, roughly 3.5% of them singletons; the top ten hold 7.1%. The sequenced material came from PBMCs. Source of these receptors: a woman between 55 and 75 years old with multiple sclerosis.

This clonotype occurred many times. V usage is TRBV5-1 and J usage is TRBJ2-5, with 11 nucleotides matching TRBD2. The J segment lost 7 bases and the V segment lost 4 bases, leaving 12 bases of the junction unmatched. Germline V gene data show CDR1 as SGHRS and CDR2 as YFSETQ. This CDR3 region has 16 residues. CDR3 sequence: CASSLTSGRTIGTQYF. DNA of the CDR3: TGCGCCAGCAGCCTCACTAGCGGGAGAACTATTGGGACCCAGTACTTC.

This clonotype has a count of ten or more. The chain couples TRBV5-1 to TRBJ1-2, with TRBD1 identical over 8 bases. The V gene end was trimmed by 2 bases and the J gene end by 8 bases; junction bases not matched to a gene: 8. The CDR3 is 14 residues long. CDR1 SGHRS and CDR2 YFSETQ come from the germline V gene. Here the CDR3 reads CASSLTRTGYGYTF. Written as DNA, the CDR3 is TGCGCCAGCAGCTTAACCCGGACAGGGTACGGCTACACCTTC.

This clonotype showed up many times. V is TRBV5-1 and J is TRBJ2-3, with 8 bases identical to TRBD1. This CDR3 spans 15 amino acids. Per the germline V gene, CDR1 is SGHRS and CDR2 is YFSETQ. V shed 0 bases and J 7 bases; nucleotides not matched to a gene: 7. DNA for the CDR3: TGCGCCAGCAGCTTGGGACCGGGACAGGAGAATACGCAGTATTTT. Its protein product is CASSLGPGQENTQYF.

This clonotype has ten or more counts. The rearrangement links TRBV28 to TRBJ2-5, with 9 nucleotides matching TRBD2. From germline, CDR1 is MDHEN and CDR2 SYDVKM. There are 13 residues in the CDR3. V shed 5 bases, J shed 4 bases, and the junction held 2 bases outside the gene matches. CDR3 DNA: TGTGCCAGCAGTATAGCGGGGGTAGAGACCCAGTACTTC. Its translation: CASSIAGVETQYF.

Note on this clonotype: A much larger clone is a single base away; this may be a read error. The CDR3 does not close with the conserved phenylalanine or tryptophan, likely indicating a read error. This chain uses TRBV9 with TRBJ2-7, with TRBD2 identical over 11 bases. The germline V gene encodes CDR1 SGDLS and CDR2 YYNGEE. The CDR3 loop spans 15 amino acids. The J segment lost 2 bases and the V segment lost 5 bases, leaving 6 bases of the junction unmatched. The CDR3 bases are TGTGCCAGCAGTTTAGCGGGAGGGCCAACCTACGAGCAGTACTAC. It encodes CASSLAGGPTYEQYY.

This clonotype was picked up a small number of times. This could be a read error, since a much larger clone is one nucleotide away. V is TRBV12-3 or TRBV12-4 and J is TRBJ2-1; D is ambiguous. The CDR3 totals 14 residues. The CDR3, as DNA: TGTGCCAGCAGTTTCGAACGCGGCTACAATGAGCATTTCTTC. This encodes CASSFERGYNEHFF.

At least ten counts were recorded for this clonotype. The V gene is TRBV9, the J gene TRBJ2-3; 8 bases are shared with TRBD1. Trimming cost V 4 bases and J 0 bases; bases outside gene matches: 7. Germline lookup yields CDR1 SGDLS and CDR2 YYNGEE. The CDR3 consists of 16 residues. CDR3 DNA sequence: TGTGCCAGCAGCCCCAGGGGGCTACCTAGCACAGATACGCAGTATTTT. Encoded protein: CASSPRGLPSTDTQYF.